The 17 T cell receptor beta chains presented below share a single source sample, sequenced in a study of a mutant IDH1 vaccine in newly diagnosed glioma. As to time point: baseline, week 1 (first vaccination visit). The sample's treatment: pre-vaccination baseline after standard-of-care therapy. Assay: immunoSEQ multiplex PCR; the TCRdb copy retains only in-frame clones and omits some. The sample lists approximately 92,000 clones, roughly 75% occurring once. Source: PBMCs, taken from a glioma patient treated with radiotherapy, temozolomide or both. The receptors come from a man aged 40-49 years with glioma.

The chain couples TRBV2 to TRBJ2-7; a possible D gene is TRBD1 (5 bases). The CDR3 totals 13 residues. Germline V lookup: CDR1 SNHLY, CDR2 FYNNEI. V was clipped by 8 bases and J by 0 bases, with 11 bases between them. The CDR3 region is CASLQDSSYEQYF. The CDR3 DNA reads as TGTGCCAGCCTTCAAGACAGCTCCTACGAGCAGTACTTC.

The chain joins TRBV18 to TRBJ1-6; D is perhaps TRBD1 (5 bases). Deletions cut 2 bases from V and 8 bases from J, with 10 bases between. The CDR3 is 14 amino acids. From germline, CDR1 is KGHSH and CDR2 LQKENI. CDR3 region: CASSPWQGDSPLHF. CDR3 nucleotides: TGTGCCAGCTCACCATGGCAGGGTGATTCACCCCTCCACTTT.

The chain uses TRBV4-3 and TRBJ2-3; 11 bases agree with TRBD2. Trimming removed 0 bases from V and 4 bases from J; junction bases left unmatched: 3. The CDR3 runs to 16 residues. CDR1 is LGHNA, CDR2 YSLEER, per germline. The CDR3 nucleotides read TGCGCCAGCAGCCAAGACCTAGCGGGGGGCGCAGATACGCAGTATTTT. This codes for CASSQDLAGGADTQYF.

This clone was picked up one time. The V call is TRBV5-6, the J call TRBJ2-7, with D possibly being TRBD1 or TRBD2 (5 bases each). Looked up from germline, CDR1 is SGHDT and CDR2 is YYEEEE. With 0 bases removed from V and 2 bases from J, the gap between germline ends came to 9 bases. The CDR3 length is 14 residues. Here the CDR3 reads CASSLGGRTYEQYF. For the CDR3, the DNA is TGTGCCAGCAGCTTGGGGGGACGGACCTACGAGCAGTACTTC.

The sample holds one count of this clone. The rearrangement uses TRBV27 and TRBJ2-7; D is unresolved. V was cut by 2 bases and J by 5 bases, with 16 bases left in between. Germline CDR1 and CDR2: MNHEY and SMNVEV (reference sequence). CDR3 length: 15 residues. The CDR3 DNA sequence: TGTGCCAGCAGTTTAGTACGGGTTAAATCCCACGAGCAGTACTTC. It yields the protein CASSLVRVKSHEQYF.

CDR3 protein: CASSKLDSRLGNQPQHF. The CDR3 coding sequence is TGTGCCAGCAGCAAATTGGACTCGCGACTGGGCAATCAGCCCCAGCATTTT. The chain joins TRBV5-6 to TRBJ1-5; D unclear. The germline V gene has CDR1 SGHDT and CDR2 YYEEEE. V dropped 4 bases and J dropped 2 bases, with 19 bases sitting between them. There are 17 residues in the CDR3.

The chain recombines TRBV18 with TRBJ1-4, with TRBD1 as a possible D gene (6 bases). Trimming took off 3 bases at V and 0 bases at J, with 20 bases between the two ends. Per germline, CDR1 KGHSH and CDR2 LQKENI. This CDR3 region has 19 residues. CDR3 residues: CASSPQSIRGDTTNEKLFF. In DNA, the CDR3 is TGTGCCAGCTCACCTCAATCGATCAGGGGAGATACAACTAATGAAAAACTGTTTTTT.

The gene calls are TRBV11-3 and TRBJ2-7, with D perhaps being TRBD1 or TRBD2 (5 bases each). The CDR3 has 14 amino acids. With 6 bases removed from V and 7 bases from J, the gap between germline ends came to 19 bases. Germline V gives CDR1 SGHNT, CDR2 YENEEA. The CDR3 DNA is TGTGCCAGCAGATCAGAGGGGTGCTTGGGGGAGCAGTACTTC. Translating it yields CASRSEGCLGEQYF.

This sequence joins TRBV19 and TRBJ1-5; D remains unclear. The germline V gene has CDR1 LNHDA and CDR2 SQIVND (reference sequence). V was clipped by 0 bases and J by 11 bases, with 8 bases between them. The CDR3 length is 12 residues. The DNA of the CDR3 is TGTGCCAGTAGTATAGAGCCAGGAACCCAGCATTTT. This codes for CASSIEPGTQHF.

V is TRBV7-8 and J is TRBJ2-1; a weak D match, TRBD1 (6 bases). The CDR3 is 14 residues long. The V end was cut by 1 base, the J end by 9 bases, with 13 bases between. Germline CDR1 and CDR2: SGHVS and FQNEAQ. The CDR3 protein is CASSLDTGWGEQFF. Written as DNA, the CDR3 is TGTGCCAGCAGCTTAGACACAGGGTGGGGTGAGCAGTTCTTC.

This clone was counted between two and nine times. The chain recombines TRBV5-5 with TRBJ2-3, with 10 bases aligning to TRBD2. The CDR3 is made up of 16 amino acids. Germline V gene data show CDR1 as SGHKS and CDR2 as YYEKEE (reference sequence). Trimming cost V 1 base and J 5 bases; bases outside gene matches: 7. The CDR3 coding sequence is TGTGCCAGCAGCTTGCAACTAGCGGGAATGTTAGATACGCAGTATTTT. Its protein product is CASSLQLAGMLDTQYF.

This clone was detected a few times. The chain recombines TRBV15 with TRBJ1-1, with D unresolved. V dropped 0 bases and J dropped 9 bases, with 5 bases sitting between them. The CDR3 totals 11 residues. Germline CDR1 is LNHNV and CDR2 is YYDKDF (reference sequence). CDR3 region: CATSRDVKAFF. The CDR3 DNA follows: TGTGCCACCAGCAGAGATGTTAAAGCTTTCTTT.

V usage is TRBV7-9 and J usage is TRBJ2-3; tentatively, D is TRBD2 (5 bases). Trimming removed 5 bases from V and 4 bases from J, with 19 bases in between. This CDR3 is built from 16 residues. Germline V gene data show CDR1 as SEHNR and CDR2 as FQNEAQ (reference sequence). CDR3 sequence: CASSPRGSLVADTQYF. CDR3 nucleotide sequence: TGTGCCAGCAGCCCCAGAGGGTCCTTGGTGGCAGATACGCAGTATTTT.

The genes are TRBV7-2 and TRBJ2-7; no reliable D call. V was cut by 3 bases and J by 0 bases, with 9 bases left in between. The germline V gene has CDR1 SGHTA and CDR2 FQGNSA. The CDR3 runs 14 residues. CDR3 nucleotide sequence: TGTGCCAGCAGCTTCAGAATAAGCTCCTACGAGCAGTACTTC. Translated: CASSFRISSYEQYF.

The chain's CDR3 is CASSQDREGGDNEKLFF. The CDR3 bases are TGCGCCAGCAGCCAAGATCGGGAAGGGGGGGATAATGAAAAACTGTTTTTT. The gene calls are TRBV4-3 and TRBJ1-4, with D perhaps matching TRBD1 (6 bases). Trimming pared 0 bases from V and 4 bases from J, leaving 15 bases between. The CDR3 is made up of 17 amino acids. Germline V gene data show CDR1 as LGHNA and CDR2 as YSLEER.

The V call is TRBV30, the J call TRBJ2-6; D not resolved. Germline loops: CDR1 GTSNPN, CDR2 SVGIG (reference sequence). The CDR3 has 13 residues. V dropped 6 bases and J dropped 0 bases, with 6 bases sitting between them. CDR3 sequence: CACTPSGANVLTF. The CDR3, as DNA: TGTGCCTGCACCCCCTCTGGGGCCAACGTCCTGACTTTC.

This rearrangement joins TRBV4-1 to TRBJ2-3; D ambiguous. The V gene's germline CDR1 is MGHRA and CDR2 YSYEKL. Trimming left V 4 bases short and J 2 bases short, with 7 bases between. The CDR3 covers 13 residues. Here the CDR3 reads CASSLGDTDTQYF. As DNA, the CDR3 is TGCGCCAGCAGCCTTGGAGACACAGATACGCAGTATTTT.